The 5 T cell receptor beta chains below all came from one sample that was sequenced in a study of technical replicates of blood from several donors. Assay used: immunoSEQ multiplex PCR; TCRdb lists only in-frame clones, some missing. In the table there are tens of thousands of clones, around 89% of which are singletons. The sequenced material came from PBMCs. The receptor set was obtained from a human donor in good health. Some clones in this sample may be carry-over from other donors' samples.

The chain combines TRBV6-4 with TRBJ2-1, with 7 bases lining up with TRBD2. This CDR3 has 15 residues. Germline V gene data show CDR1 as MRHNA and CDR2 as SNTAGT. V trimming: 2 bases; J trimming: 9 bases; junction bases outside the gene matches: 10. CDR3 bases: TGTGCCAGCAGTGACCACTTTGGACTAGAGGCTGAGCAGTTCTTC. It encodes CASSDHFGLEAEQFF.

The chain uses TRBV30 and TRBJ2-1; the D gene is possibly TRBD1 (5 bases). Trimming removed 5 bases from V and 2 bases from J, with 10 bases in between. The CDR3 spans 13 residues. CDR1 and CDR2 from the germline V gene are GTSNPN and SVGIG (reference sequence). The CDR3 sequence is CAWGRGPYNEQFF. CDR3 nucleotides: TGTGCCTGGGGTAGGGGCCCCTACAATGAGCAGTTCTTC.

J is TRBJ2-7 and V is TRBV2; a possible D gene is TRBD2 (5 bases). V dropped 4 bases and J dropped 1 base, with 11 bases sitting between them. Germline-derived CDR1 and CDR2 are SNHLY and FYNNEI. CDR3 length: 14 residues. The chain's CDR3 is CASSGSLASYEQYF. In DNA form, the CDR3 reads TGTGCCAGCAGTGGGTCATTAGCGTCCTACGAGCAGTACTTC.

The genes are TRBV5-6 and TRBJ2-7, with 10 nucleotides matching TRBD1. The V segment lost 2 bases and the J segment 5 bases; nucleotides outside the gene matches: 7. CDR3 length: 15 residues. Germline V CDR1 and CDR2: SGHDT, YYEEEE. The CDR3 region has the DNA TGTGCCAGCAGCTTCCGCGGGACAGGGGTCCACGAGCAGTACTTC. Translation: CASSFRGTGVHEQYF. The complete variable domain, with remaining parts taken from reference TRBV5-6 and TRBJ2-7, reads DAGVTQSPTHLIKTRGQQVTLRCSPKSGHDTVSWYQQALGQGPQFIFQYYEEEERQRGNFPDRFSGHQFPNYSSELNVNALLLGDSALYLCASSFRGTGVHEQYFGPGTRLTVT.

The chain couples TRBV10-3 to TRBJ2-3, with TRBD2 matching 9 bases. CDR3 length: 13 residues. V lost 6 bases and J lost 6; bases outside the gene matches: 4. Germline CDR1 reads ENHRY; CDR2 reads SYGVKD. As DNA, the CDR3 is TGTGCCATCAGGGTAGCGGGGGAGGATACGCAGTATTTT. This encodes CAIRVAGEDTQYF.